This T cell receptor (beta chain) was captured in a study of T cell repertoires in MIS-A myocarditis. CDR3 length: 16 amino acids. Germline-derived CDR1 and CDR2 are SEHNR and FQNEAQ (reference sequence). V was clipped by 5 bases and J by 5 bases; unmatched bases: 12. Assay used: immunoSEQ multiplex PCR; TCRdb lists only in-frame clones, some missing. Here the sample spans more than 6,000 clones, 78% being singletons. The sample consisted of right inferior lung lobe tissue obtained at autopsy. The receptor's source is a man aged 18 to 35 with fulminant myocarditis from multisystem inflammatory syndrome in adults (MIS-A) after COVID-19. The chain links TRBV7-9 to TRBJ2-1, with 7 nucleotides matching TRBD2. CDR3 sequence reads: CASSPNRYLADNEQFF. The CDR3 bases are TGTGCCAGCAGCCCCAACCGCTATCTAGCGGACAATGAGCAGTTCTTC.